The entry below describes one T cell receptor (beta chain). One end of the junction does not line up with germline, which may come from a read error. The CDR3 extends over 16 amino acids. Germline loops: CDR1 SGHVS, CDR2 FQNEAQ. The data belong to a study of blood T cell repertoires in COVID-19. Overall study context: Both acute and convalescent COVID-19 samples were obtained from the United States, Italy and Spain. T cells, B-cell-depleted T cells, or PBMCs supplied cDNA or gDNA.

Original handling: Reference gene primers were amplified, and this amplification served to estimate nucleated cell counts. Clones were sequenced by immunoSEQ multiplex PCR, and TCRdb holds only the in-frame ones, with some missing. V and J calls and clone size are given by that table; D and trimming were obtained from the DNA. The table records over 65,000 clones, roughly 81% of them present only once. The specimen sequenced was peripheral blood. The TCR originated in a human donor in a cohort sampled during active COVID-19. This chain links TRBV7-8 with TRBJ2-2, with D perhaps matching TRBD2 (7 bases). CDR3 protein: CASSIRGGPGTEELFF. The CDR3 bases are TGTGCCAGCAGCATAAGGGGGGGACCTGGGACCGAGGAGCTGTTTTTT.